The 10 T cell receptor beta chains below were found in one sample sequenced in a study of spatial heterogeneity in lung cancer. TCRdb ran MiXCR on the 5' RACE reads and lists one entry per CDR3 protein. The table has tens of thousands of distinct CDR3 sequences, roughly 13% seen once. Documented time point: sample taken at primary tumor resection. The input material, whole RNA from tumor, nontumor lung or frozen PBMC, was sequenced unsorted. The sequencing used PBMCs, collected at surgery. The receptors here all came from a male donor with early-stage non-small cell lung cancer.

This clonotype came up a few times. The gene calls are TRBV25-1 and TRBJ1-2, with 10 bases identical to TRBD1. With 5 bases clipped from V and 6 bases from J, the junction kept 12 bases outside the gene matches. CDR1 MGHDK and CDR2 SYGVNS come from the germline V gene. The CDR3 totals 16 residues. DNA of the CDR3: TGTGCCAGCAGTTCTCCGAGACAGGGGGCTGGGCATGGCTACACCTTC. Translation gives CASSSPRQGAGHGYTF.

This clonotype was detected only a few times. This sequence joins TRBV7-9 and TRBJ2-5; D is possibly TRBD2 (5 bases). V was pared by 1 base and J by 2 bases, with 11 bases between. Germline V lookup: CDR1 SEHNR, CDR2 FQNEAQ (reference sequence). This CDR3 is 15 amino acids long. DNA of the CDR3: TGTGCCAGCAGCTTAGGTGGCACGGGGCAAGAGACCCAGTACTTC. This gives the protein CASSLGGTGQETQYF.

This rearrangement joins TRBV24-1 to TRBJ2-3; the match to TRBD1 covers 9 bases. Germline V lookup: CDR1 KGHDR, CDR2 SFDVKD. This CDR3 has 17 amino acids. J was trimmed by 7 bases and V by 3 bases; bases with no gene match: 13. The CDR3 sequence is CATSDRRTGVERNTQYF. For the CDR3, the DNA is TGTGCCACCAGTGATCGGCGGACAGGGGTAGAAAGGAATACGCAGTATTTT.

This rearrangement joins TRBV2 to TRBJ2-5, with a possible D match to TRBD1 (6 bases). The V end lost 6 bases, the J end lost 1 base, and 6 bases lay between the germline ends. The CDR3 extends over 12 amino acids. Germline values: CDR1 SNHLY, CDR2 FYNNEI. The CDR3 nucleotides are TGTGCCAGCAGGGACAGCCAAGAGACCCAGTACTTC. Translating gives CASRDSQETQYF.

Ten or more counts support this clonotype. This chain uses TRBV20-1 with TRBJ1-2; TRBD1 is a possible D gene (5 bases). This CDR3 comprises 14 residues. Trimming cost V 0 bases and J 4 bases, with 12 bases left between them. Germline V gives CDR1 DFQATT, CDR2 SNEGSKA (reference sequence). CDR3 loop: CSARDVRQIYGYTF. Written as DNA, the CDR3 is TGCAGTGCTAGAGATGTGAGACAGATCTATGGCTACACCTTC.

This clonotype occurred a few times. The chain couples TRBV5-1 to TRBJ2-1; 9 bases are shared with TRBD1. The CDR3 spans 14 residues. V was clipped by 7 bases and J by 4 bases; unmatched bases: 6. Germline V gives CDR1 SGHRS, CDR2 YFSETQ. The CDR3 nucleotides read TGCGCCAGCGCTACAGGGGGCTGGTACAATGAGCAGTTCTTC. Protein product: CASATGGWYNEQFF.

This chain links TRBV2 with TRBJ1-1, with D unresolved. Looked up from germline, CDR1 is SNHLY and CDR2 is FYNNEI. The CDR3 has 13 amino acids. Trimming shortened V by 7 bases and J by 1 base, and 10 bases separated the two germline ends. CDR3 amino acids: CASMTQRNTEAFF. DNA of the CDR3: TGTGCCAGCATGACCCAGAGGAACACTGAAGCTTTCTTT.

V is TRBV7-9 and J is TRBJ1-1; the D is unclear. V was cut by 6 bases and J by 4 bases, with 12 bases left in between. This CDR3 has 13 residues. Germline V CDR1 and CDR2: SEHNR, FQNEAQ (reference sequence). CDR3 sequence: CASSTTSGTEAFF. The CDR3 DNA is TGTGCCAGCAGTACCACATCTGGCACTGAAGCTTTCTTT.

V is TRBV7-2 and J is TRBJ1-1; 8 positions match TRBD1. The CDR3 length is 13 residues. After removal of 5 bases from V and 4 bases from J, the junction contained 3 bases not matched to a gene. Looked up from germline, CDR1 is SGHTA and CDR2 is FQGNSA. CDR3 DNA: TGTGCCAGCAGCCTGACAGGGGTCACTGAAGCTTTCTTT. Protein sequence: CASSLTGVTEAFF.

This sequence joins TRBV30 and TRBJ2-5; D perhaps matches TRBD1 (6 bases). The CDR3 spans 14 residues. Germline CDR1 reads GTSNPN; CDR2 reads SVGIG (reference sequence). V was pared by 4 bases and J by 2 bases, with 14 bases between. The DNA for the CDR3 is TGTGCCTGGAACTGGGGGCGACGACAAGAGACCCAGTACTTC. It codes for CAWNWGRRQETQYF.